This TCR beta chain emerged from a study of identical twins (dated by TCRdb to the mid-2010s). Study-wide context: TCR alpha and beta repertoires from monozygotic twins, unrelated adults of various ages and cord blood were deep-sequenced to test whether fetal clonotypes persist. Replicate twin experiments were performed at different times using different library preparation protocols to rule out contamination. What the authors observed across the whole study: Invariant T cells such as MAIT and iNKT could partly confound zero-insertion analyses, though diverse VJ usage argued against this for most clonotypes. Compared with coincidental sharing between unrelated individuals, an excess of low generation-probability sequences was observed among out-of-frame TCR alpha sequences shared between twins. Out-of-frame TCR alpha sharing in monozygotic twins was systematically underestimated by recombination models, whereas sharing between unrelated individuals was in agreement with the recombination models. Fewer insertions were carried by abundant cord blood beta clonotypes, a similar but weaker trend appeared in young adult naive repertoires, and no such trend appeared in memory repertoires. Because the same donors could not be followed over many years, the conclusions relied on cross-sectional statistical analysis. The excess sharing between twins in beta out-of-frame sequences was weaker because fewer shared sequences reduced the signal-to-noise ratio.

The library was obtained by 5' RACE. TCRdb lists the instrument as Illumina HiSeq 2000. A universal primer binding site was introduced by template switching, and a unique molecular identifier was present in the final cDNA, enabling accurate counting of TCR cDNA molecules. Specific primers in the conserved constant-segment region were used to synthesize first-strand cDNA for TCR alpha and beta chains. Each cDNA library was double barcoded, with a SMART-Mk sample barcode plus Illumina barcodes, to control for contamination. TruSeq adapter sequences, together with Illumina sample barcodes, were added in two successive PCR steps. Sequencing of the TCR alpha and beta cDNA libraries was done on the Illumina HiSeq platform using custom primers. The authors' pipeline ran thus. Unique molecular identifiers were extracted from raw reads with MiGEC, and CDR3 positions were determined with MiXCR. Recombination models were inferred per individual with the repgenHMM and IGoR tools using an EM algorithm. The tcR package in R was used for shared clonotype analysis, with sharing normalized by the product of cloneset sizes. To study raw recombination without the effects of thymic and clonal selection, out-of-frame nonproductive sequences were analyzed. The public reads were run again by TCRdb, first through fastp at Q25 and then through MiXCR, and only productive beta chains were kept. When rows share a CDR3 protein, they turn into one entry using the most common DNA and genes. The V and J calls were not made by the authors but by TCRdb's processing. The sample data list about 530,000 distinct CDR3 sequences, and approximately 20% of these were observed just once. Of the sample, 0.48% falls within the top ten clones.

The germline V gene encodes CDR1 DFQATT and CDR2 SNEGSKA (reference sequence). V loses 4 bases at its end and J loses 7 bases; junction bases beyond the gene matches: 12. The CDR3 spans 15 residues, from the cysteine through the phenylalanine. Of all the DNA, just the CDR3 is kept, 45 bases in frame from base 1. The table lists this clonotype with a few counts. Its specific antigen is unknown. No base-level quality is on record; no much larger clone is a single base apart. Every donor in the study was a healthy Caucasian. The twin cohort comprised three pairs of female monozygotic twins, all aged roughly 18 to 29 years. CD4+ and CD8+ T cell populations were isolated with positive isolation kits from Invitrogen. This sample was shared with a second study, whose subject was yellow fever vaccine responses in identical twins. The second study, in turn, reports: According to the authors, the vaccine-induced T cell response in identical twins seemed to be partly convergent and partly specific to each individual. The study precisely tracked vaccine-responding T cell clones in identical twins.

The clonotype originates from a woman under 30 in good health. Sequencing was done on a sample of CD4+ T cells sorted from blood. In this chain, TRBV20-1 is recombined with TRBJ2-7, with 11 bases aligning to TRBD2. The CDR3 reads as follows: CSAIRLAGSSGEQYF. In nucleotide form, the sequence is TGCAGTGCTATCCGACTAGCGGGGTCCTCTGGAGAGCAGTACTTC.